These T cell receptor beta chains were read from a single sample in a study of blood T cell repertoires in COVID-19. Clones were sequenced by immunoSEQ multiplex PCR, and TCRdb holds only the in-frame ones, with some missing. The table records 120,000 to 150,000 clones, 81% of them present only once. The sequenced sample was peripheral blood. All receptors derive from a human donor with acute or convalescent COVID-19. The donor label of this sample is uncertain. Each CDR3 is given with its conserved first and last residue. Each record gives: D gene, V gene, J gene, clone size, CDR3 DNA, CDR3 protein. D genes are given only for firm matches. The size field is filled for only some rows; it gives once, few, many or a size class.

>-|TRBV18|TRBJ2-7|-
TGTGCCAGCTCACCACCCACCAGCTACGAGCAGTACTTC
CASSPPTSYEQYF
>-|TRBV24-1|TRBJ2-3|-
TGTGCCACCAGTGATCGGGACTCTCCTTGGGTTCCAGATACGCAGTATTTT
CATSDRDSPWVPDTQYF
>-|TRBV6-1|TRBJ2-3|-
TGTGCCAGCAGTGATGTCGGTTTCACAGATACGCAGTATTTT
CASSDVGFTDTQYF
>-|TRBV4-1|TRBJ1-5|once
TGCGCCAGCAGCCAAGAGGGAGGGATCAATCAGCCCCAGCATTTT
CASSQEGGINQPQHF
>-|TRBV9|TRBJ1-1|-
TGTGCCAGCAGCTATATTGTGGGAGGGAACTTTTACACTGAAGCTTTCTTT
CASSYIVGGNFYTEAFF
>TRBD1|TRBV7-9|TRBJ2-7|-
TGTGCCAGCAGCTTGGGGCAGGGGGCAATCTACGAGCAGTACTTC
CASSLGQGAIYEQYF
>TRBD1|TRBV4-2|TRBJ2-7|-
TGTGCCAGCAGCCAGACAGGGGACGAGCAGTACTTC
CASSQTGDEQYF
>-|TRBV30|TRBJ2-7|-
TGTGCCTCAGAGGGGGAGGGAGGCTACGAGCAGTACTTC
CASEGEGGYEQYF
>-|TRBV3-1/TRBV3-2|TRBJ2-1|few
TGTGCCAGCAGCCCCCCCCGAGGAAGCTCCTACAATGAGCAGTTCTTC
CASSPPRGSSYNEQFF
>-|TRBV2|TRBJ2-7|-
TGTGCCAGCAGTCCGAGGAGCGAGCAGTACTTC
CASSPRSEQYF
>-|TRBV25-1|TRBJ1-1|-
TGTGCCAGCAGTCAGAGGGGGACTGAAGCTTTCTTT
CASSQRGTEAFF
>TRBD1|TRBV5-1|TRBJ1-2|-
TGCGCCAGCAGCCCTAGGGACAGGGGGAGTAATGGCTACACCTTC
CASSPRDRGSNGYTF
>TRBD1|TRBV12-3/TRBV12-4|TRBJ1-1|-
TGTGCCAGCAGTTTAAGGACAGGTGCTGAAGCTTTCTTT
CASSLRTGAEAFF
>-|TRBV11-2|TRBJ2-4|-
TGTGCCAGCAGCTTAGTAGTCGGGGAGGACTCGATAAACATTCAGTACTTC
CASSLVVGEDSINIQYF
>-|TRBV2|TRBJ2-3|-
TGTGCCAGCAGTGACGGAGATAGGCGCACAGATACGCAGTATTTT
CASSDGDRRTDTQYF
>-|TRBV5-4|TRBJ2-1|-
TGTGCCAGCAGCTTACGACAGCTTTCCAATGAGCAGTTCTTC
CASSLRQLSNEQFF
>TRBD2|TRBV6-5|TRBJ2-2|-
TGTGCCAGCAGTCCCCGGGAGGGTCGCACCGGGGAGCTGTTTTTT
CASSPREGRTGELFF
>TRBD1|TRBV9|TRBJ2-1|-
TGTGCCAGCAGCGCCCTTGGACAGGGGCGAAATGAGCAGTTCTTC
CASSALGQGRNEQFF
>-|TRBV4-1|TRBJ1-1|-
TGCGCCAGCAGCCAAGAACTCATGGGAGGCACTGAAGCTTTCTTT
CASSQELMGGTEAFF
>TRBD1|TRBV10-1|TRBJ2-1|-
TGCGCCCGGGGCATGGGACAGGGGATCAATGAGCAGTTCTTC
CARGMGQGINEQFF
>TRBD1|TRBV10-3|TRBJ1-1|-
TGTGCCATCGGGTCGGCCAGGGGGACTGAAGCTTTCTTT
CAIGSARGTEAFF
>-|TRBV24-1|TRBJ2-5|-
TGTGCCACCAGCCCAGGGGGGATAGAGACCCAGTACTTC
CATSPGGIETQYF
>-|TRBV10-3|TRBJ2-5|once
TGTGCCATCAGCGAGACATTACAAGAGACCCAGTACTTC
CAISETLQETQYF
>TRBD1|TRBV2|TRBJ1-2|-
TGTGCCAGCAGTCGCACTACAGGGGCCCATGGCTACACCTTC
CASSRTTGAHGYTF
>-|TRBV9|TRBJ1-2|-
TGTGCCAGCAGCGTTAACACCTATGGCTACACCTTC
CASSVNTYGYTF
>-|TRBV2|TRBJ2-5|-
TGTGCCAGCAGTGAAGAGGAGGGGGCAGAGACCCAGTACTTC
CASSEEEGAETQYF
>-|TRBV6-5|TRBJ2-3|-
TGTGCCAGCAGTTACTCTCCGGGGGGCACAGATACGCAGTATTTT
CASSYSPGGTDTQYF
>-|TRBV5-1|TRBJ1-5|once
TGCGCCAGCAGCTTGGGGGCTGCGGGGGCCGGGCAGCCCCAGCATTTT
CASSLGAAGAGQPQHF
>TRBD1|TRBV5-6|TRBJ1-1|-
TGTGCCAGCAGCTTCATAGGGGGCAGGAACACTGAAGCTTTCTTT
CASSFIGGRNTEAFF
>-|TRBV5-6|TRBJ1-2|-
TGTGCCAGCAGCCCCGATAAGGGGGACCCTAACTATGGCTACACCTTC
CASSPDKGDPNYGYTF
>TRBD1|TRBV2|TRBJ2-2|-
TGTGCCAGCAGCGGACAGGGGGTTTCGAACACCGGGGAGCTGTTTTTT
CASSGQGVSNTGELFF
>TRBD1|TRBV6-6|TRBJ2-3|-
TGTGCCAGCAGTCCACCGACAGGGTTAAGCACAGATACGCAGTATTTT
CASSPPTGLSTDTQYF
>TRBD1|TRBV15|TRBJ1-3|-
TGTGCCACCAGTCCGACAGGGGGCATGGAGGGAAACACCATATATTTT
CATSPTGGMEGNTIYF
>TRBD1|TRBV15|TRBJ1-2|-
TGTGCCACCTCGGGACAGGACTCGTTAGCTAACTATGGCTACACCTTC
CATSGQDSLANYGYTF
>-|TRBV3-1/TRBV3-2|TRBJ1-4|-
TGTGCCAGCAGCCGAGTTGCTAATGAAAAACTGTTTTTT
CASSRVANEKLFF